The rows below give T cell receptor beta chains drawn from one sample of a study of blood T cell repertoires in COVID-19. Here immunoSEQ multiplex PCR was the method, and the copy in TCRdb shows in-frame clones only, minus some. The sample contains approximately 300,000 clones, more than 80% of which appear only once. The sequenced sample was peripheral blood. These receptors were taken from a woman younger than 45 with COVID-19, enrolled during active disease. Both conserved end residues are part of each CDR3. A D gene is named only where the DNA matches it firmly. Size is stated for part of the rows, as once, few or many counts, or as a class when the clone is expanded.

j_call d_call v_call clone_size cdr3_nt cdr3_aa
TRBJ2-1 TRBD2 TRBV5-6 . TGTGCCAGCAGCCCCGGGACTAGCGGGACTCGGTCCTACAATGAGCAGTTCTTC CASSPGTSGTRSYNEQFF
TRBJ1-1 . TRBV6-2/TRBV6-3 few TGTGCCAGCAGTCGGAGGATGAACACTGAAGCTTTCTTT CASSRRMNTEAFF
TRBJ1-2 . TRBV18 . TGTGCCAGCTCACCACTGGGCAATCCCCATGGCTACACCTTC CASSPLGNPHGYTF
TRBJ2-5 . TRBV7-7 . TGTGCTAGCAGCTCCAATAGCGGCCAGGGAGAGACCCAGTACTTC CASSSNSGQGETQYF
TRBJ1-2 TRBD1 TRBV18 . TGTGCCAGCTCACCGCCGACAGGGGGTGGCGGCTACACCTTC CASSPPTGGGGYTF
TRBJ1-2 . TRBV2 . TGTGCCAGCAGTGGCGAGAGTGACTATGGCTACACCTTC CASSGESDYGYTF
TRBJ2-7 . TRBV29-1 . TGCAGCGTTGGCCAGGGGAACATGGAGCAGTACTTC CSVGQGNMEQYF
TRBJ2-3 . TRBV11-2 . TGTGCCAGCAGCGTGAAGGTCGCGGTACGCACAGATACGCAGTATTTT CASSVKVAVRTDTQYF
TRBJ1-6 TRBD1 TRBV27 . TGTGCCAGCAGTTTAAGTAGGACAGGGTATTCACCCCTCCACTTT CASSLSRTGYSPLHF
TRBJ1-4 . TRBV13 . TGTGCCAGCAGCAGCCGACAGGCGGCCAGAGAAAAACTGTTTTTT CASSSRQAAREKLFF
TRBJ2-2 TRBD2 TRBV3-1/TRBV3-2 . TGTGCCAGCAGTCGACTAGCGGGAAACACCGGGGAGCTGTTTTTT CASSRLAGNTGELFF
TRBJ1-4 . TRBV28 . TGTGCCAGCTCCTTAGGAGGCGTAGCTAATGAAAAACTGTTTTTT CASSLGGVANEKLFF
TRBJ2-3 TRBD1 TRBV6-5 . TGTGCCAGCAGTTACTTGGGGACAGGGGTTTCAGATACGCAGTATTTT CASSYLGTGVSDTQYF
TRBJ1-1 TRBD1 TRBV10-3 few TGTGCCATCAGTGGGGACAGGGGGAACACTGAAGCTTTCTTT CAISGDRGNTEAFF
TRBJ2-5 TRBD1 TRBV28 . TGTGCCAGCAGTTTACCCGGGACAGGGGGCCAGGAGACCCAGTACTTC CASSLPGTGGQETQYF
TRBJ2-7 . TRBV27 . TGTGCCAGCAGGGCTGCGGGGTCGGCCTACGAGCAGTACTTC CASRAAGSAYEQYF
TRBJ2-1 TRBD1 TRBV9 . TGTGCCAGCAGCGCAGGGGGTTTTACCTACAATGAGCAGTTCTTC CASSAGGFTYNEQFF
TRBJ2-3 TRBD2 TRBV6-4 . TGTGCCAGCAGTGCCCAAATGACTAGCGGAGCCCCCACAGATACGCAGTATTTT CASSAQMTSGAPTDTQYF
TRBJ2-1 TRBD2 TRBV2 . TGTGCCAGCAAGGTTAGCGGGCCGTACAATGAGCAGTTCTTC CASKVSGPYNEQFF
TRBJ1-3 . TRBV11-2 . TGTGCCAGCAGAGGGGCAGGAGTCAACACCATATATTTT CASRGAGVNTIYF
TRBJ2-5 . TRBV11-2 . TGTGCCAGCAGCACACCACTAGACGGTTACATCCCCCAGTACTTC CASSTPLDGYIPQYF
TRBJ2-3 . TRBV19 . TGTGCCAGTACACGCGGGCTCAGCACAGATACGCAGTATTTT CASTRGLSTDTQYF
TRBJ2-7 . TRBV27 . TGTGCCAGCAGTTTATTGGTCGGGAACTACGAGCAGTACTTC CASSLLVGNYEQYF
TRBJ1-2 . TRBV20-1 . TGCAGTGCTAGTAACAGACTATATGGCTACACCTTC CSASNRLYGYTF
TRBJ2-1 . TRBV11-3 . TGTGCCAGCAGCTTAGGGGACATAGCTTACAATGAGCAGTTCTTC CASSLGDIAYNEQFF
TRBJ2-7 TRBD2 TRBV4-1 . TGCGCCAGCAGCCAAAATAGCGGGGGTTACGAGCAGTACTTC CASSQNSGGYEQYF